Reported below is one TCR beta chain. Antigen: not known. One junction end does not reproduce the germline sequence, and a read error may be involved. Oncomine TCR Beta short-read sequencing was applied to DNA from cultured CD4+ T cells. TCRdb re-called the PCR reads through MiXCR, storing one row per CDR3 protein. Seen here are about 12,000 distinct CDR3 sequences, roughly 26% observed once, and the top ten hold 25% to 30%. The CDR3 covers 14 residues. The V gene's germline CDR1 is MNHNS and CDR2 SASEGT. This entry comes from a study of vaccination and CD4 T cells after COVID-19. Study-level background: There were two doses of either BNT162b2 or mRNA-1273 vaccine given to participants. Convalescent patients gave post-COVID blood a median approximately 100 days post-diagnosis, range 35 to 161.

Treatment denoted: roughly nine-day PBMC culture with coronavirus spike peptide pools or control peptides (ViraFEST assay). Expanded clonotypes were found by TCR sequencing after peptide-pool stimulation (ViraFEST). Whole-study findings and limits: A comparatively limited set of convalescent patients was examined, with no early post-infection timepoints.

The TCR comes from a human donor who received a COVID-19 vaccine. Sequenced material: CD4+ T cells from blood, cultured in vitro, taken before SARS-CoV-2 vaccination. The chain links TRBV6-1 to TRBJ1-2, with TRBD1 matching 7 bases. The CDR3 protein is CASSPPQGGDGHTF. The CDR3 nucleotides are TGTGCCAGCAGCCCCCCTCAGGGGGGGGATGGCCACACCTTC.